This T cell receptor beta chain emerged from a study of cytomegalovirus exposure and HLA in healthy donors. V was clipped by 1 base and J by 3 bases; unmatched bases: 9. Germline V gene lookup returns CDR1 SGHTA and CDR2 FQGNSA. CDR3 size: 16 residues. 60 Vbeta and 13 Jbeta primers were used in PCR. The repertoire was sequenced with immunoSEQ multiplex PCR; TCRdb's copy has only in-frame clones and lacks some. Of about 130,000 clones detected, around 8.5% appear once; the ten largest clones hold 4.5% to 6%. This clone has a handful of counts. The sequence was obtained from a man in his forties in good health and CMV-seronegative. The sequenced material came from PBMCs. V and J are TRBV7-2 and TRBJ2-7; 7 nucleotides align to TRBD1. The CDR3 loop is CASSLGPGTEGYEQYF. The CDR3 nucleotides are TGTGCCAGCAGCTTAGGACCCGGGACAGAGGGCTACGAGCAGTACTTC.